This T cell receptor beta chain was retrieved from a study of T cell clones after liver transplantation. Study-level information: TCRbeta sequencing after a pre-transplant mixed lymphocyte reaction identified graft-donor-reactive clones, later tracked in post-transplant blood.

Germline V gives CDR1 SGHTA, CDR2 FQGTGA. The CDR3 is 15 residues long. V was pared by 5 bases and J by 10 bases, with 21 bases between. Libraries were prepared by immunoSEQ multiplex PCR; TCRdb keeps only in-frame clonotypes and omits some of them. The table records over 100,000 clones, roughly 80% of them present only once. The count of this clone is one. This chain links TRBV7-3 with TRBJ2-1; D perhaps matches TRBD1 (6 bases). The sequence was collected from a human donor who received a liver transplant. The source was CD4+ T cells from blood, collected before liver transplant. The DNA for the CDR3 is TGTGCCAGCAGCCCTTGGAGCGTCCCGAGGGGGGAGCAGTTCTTC. Translation: CASSPWSVPRGEQFF.